One sample yielded the 22 T cell receptor beta chains listed below, sequenced in a study of shared clonotypes between healthy human individuals. The protocol was immunoSEQ multiplex PCR, while the TCRdb copy is restricted to in-frame clones and leaves out a portion. The sample lists approximately 2.1 million clones, over 90% seen once, with 0.39% in the top ten. Sequenced material: naive CD4+ T cells from PBMCs. Regarding subset: CD45RA+ positively selected. Source of these receptors: a young man in good health. Some clones in this sample may be carry-over from other donors' samples.

This chain links TRBV28 with TRBJ1-4; D is ambiguous. CDR1 MDHEN and CDR2 SYDVKM come from the germline V gene. Trimming shortened V by 6 bases and J by 0 bases, and 8 bases separated the two germline ends. The CDR3 is made up of 14 amino acids. CDR3 loop: CASSGDATNEKLFF. CDR3 DNA sequence: TGTGCCAGCAGCGGTGATGCAACTAATGAAAAACTGTTTTTT.

V usage is TRBV2 and J usage is TRBJ2-1; no firm D call. Trimming shortened V by 3 bases and J by 2 bases, and 5 bases separated the two germline ends. Germline CDR1 SNHLY, CDR2 FYNNEI. The CDR3 has 13 amino acids. DNA for the CDR3: TGTGCCAGCAGTGAGTGGACCTACAATGAGCAGTTCTTC. Its protein product is CASSEWTYNEQFF.

On this clone itself: The sample contains more than one DNA sequence encoding this CDR3. The rearrangement joins TRBV9 to TRBJ2-7; D perhaps matches TRBD2 (5 bases). The germline V gene has CDR1 SGDLS and CDR2 YYNGEE. V dropped 2 bases and J dropped 0 bases, with 6 bases sitting between them. There are 13 residues in the CDR3. The CDR3 protein is CASSVGDSYEQYF. The CDR3 DNA sequence: TGTGCCAGCAGCGTGGGAGACTCCTACGAGCAGTACTTC. The whole variable domain, filled in from reference TRBV9 and TRBJ2-7, reads DSGVTQTPKHLITATGQRVTLRCSPRSGDLSVYWYQQSLDQGLQFLIQYYNGEERAKGNILERFSAQQFPDLHSELNLSSLELGDSALYFCASSVGDSYEQYFGPGTRLTVT.

The gene calls are TRBV10-3 and TRBJ2-3, with 10 bases identical to TRBD2. Trimming removed 3 bases from V and 6 bases from J; junction bases left unmatched: 9. Germline V lookup: CDR1 ENHRY, CDR2 SYGVKD. The CDR3 sequence is 16 residues long. The CDR3 reads CAISEGLAGVQDTQYF. CDR3 sequence (DNA): TGTGCCATCAGTGAAGGGCTAGCGGGAGTTCAGGATACGCAGTATTTT.

The chain recombines TRBV4-1 with TRBJ2-2; D gene ambiguous. The V end was cut by 1 base, the J end by 2 bases, with 11 bases between. Germline CDR1 reads MGHRA; CDR2 reads YSYEKL. The CDR3 runs 16 residues. The CDR3 loop reads CASSQAISSNTGELFF. CDR3 DNA: TGCGCCAGCAGCCAAGCGATAAGCAGCAACACCGGGGAGCTGTTTTTT.

This rearrangement joins TRBV7-7 to TRBJ1-1; D uncertain. The V gene lost 1 base and the J gene lost 3 bases, with 6 bases spanning the gap. Germline CDR1 reads SSHAT; CDR2 reads FNYEAQ (reference sequence). This CDR3 is built from 13 residues. This CDR3 is CASSLDLDTEAFF. The CDR3 DNA sequence: TGTGCCAGCAGCTTAGATCTTGACACTGAAGCTTTCTTT.

The chain carries TRBV7-2 and TRBJ1-5, with 11 bases that match TRBD1. Germline CDR1 and CDR2: SGHTA and FQGNSA. The length of the CDR3 is 16 residues. Germline trimming cut 7 bases from V and 2 bases from J; bases unmatched to any gene: 7. Written as DNA, the CDR3 is TGTGCCAGCACCCTGGGGGGACAGGGGGGCAATCAGCCCCAGCATTTT. The encoded protein is CASTLGGQGGNQPQHF.

This clone has a single count. The V call is TRBV15, the J call TRBJ2-2, with 9 bases aligning to TRBD2. Germline CDR1 is LNHNV and CDR2 is YYDKDF (reference sequence). V dropped 3 bases and J dropped 6; count of bases not matched to a gene: 8. The CDR3 is 16 amino acids. CDR3: CATSRGSAGGSGELFF. The CDR3 DNA follows: TGTGCCACCAGCAGGGGTAGCGCGGGAGGGTCCGGGGAGCTGTTTTTT.

The CDR3 DNA sequence: TGTGCCAGCAGCGTAACGGCAGGGGAACGCCACGAGCAGTACTTC. Its protein is CASSVTAGERHEQYF. This chain connects TRBV9 to TRBJ2-7; TRBD1 might be the D (6 bases). V was clipped by 1 base and J by 5 bases, with 16 bases between them. Germline loops: CDR1 SGDLS, CDR2 YYNGEE. This CDR3 has 15 amino acids.

This sequence joins TRBV28 and TRBJ2-7; D unresolved. Germline V gene lookup returns CDR1 MDHEN and CDR2 SYDVKM. The CDR3 is made up of 14 amino acids. Trimming took 7 bases from V and 0 from J, leaving 13 bases between them. CDR3 region: CASTELPTSYEQYF. CDR3 coding DNA: TGTGCCAGCACCGAATTACCCACCTCCTACGAGCAGTACTTC.

V and J are TRBV30 and TRBJ1-1; TRBD1 agrees at 8 bases. V lost 3 bases, J lost 5 bases, and 5 bases stayed unmatched. The CDR3 sequence is 13 residues long. CDR1 is GTSNPN and CDR2 is SVGIG in the germline V gene (reference sequence). CDR3 bases: TGTGCCTGGAGGGGACAGGTAGCTACTGAAGCTTTCTTT. Protein: CAWRGQVATEAFF.

The chain couples TRBV7-3 to TRBJ2-3; maybe TRBD2 (6 bases). The V gene lost 1 base and the J gene lost 8 bases, with 10 bases spanning the gap. Germline CDR1 is SGHTA and CDR2 is FQGTGA. The CDR3 length is 13 residues. Written as DNA, the CDR3 is TGTGCCAGCAGCTTAAGGAGGGCCTCTACGCAGTATTTT. Translated, it gives CASSLRRASTQYF.

The gene calls are TRBV9 and TRBJ1-2; D ambiguous. V was shortened by 4 bases and J by 8 bases, with 12 bases between the two germline ends. Germline CDR1 reads SGDLS; CDR2 reads YYNGEE. The CDR3 consists of 12 residues. The CDR3 DNA follows: TGTGCCAGCAGCCCCAACCAGGTGGGCTACACCTTC. Protein sequence: CASSPNQVGYTF.

A word on this clone: This same CDR3 is encoded by further DNA sequences in the sample. The chain uses TRBV18 and TRBJ1-1; no clear D gene. V lost 2 bases and J 1 base, leaving 5 bases between the germline ends. The CDR3 is 13 residues long. CDR1 is KGHSH and CDR2 is LQKENI in the germline V gene. The CDR3 region is CASSPYKNTEAFF. The CDR3, as DNA: TGTGCCAGCTCACCATACAAGAACACTGAAGCTTTCTTT. Complete variable domain (other parts from reference TRBV18 and TRBJ1-1): NAGVMQNPRHLVRRRGQEARLRCSPMKGHSHVYWYRQLPEEGLKFMVYLQKENIIDESGMPKERFSAEFPKEGPSILRIQQVVRGDSAAYFCASSPYKNTEAFFGQGTRLTVV.

This rearrangement joins TRBV10-2 to TRBJ1-3, with D hard to call. Germline V CDR1 and CDR2: WSHSY, SAAADI. V was clipped by 6 bases and J by 2 bases, with 14 bases between them. The CDR3 spans 15 residues. DNA for the CDR3: TGCGCCAGCAGCGAGCAAGAGGAGGCTGGAAACACCATATATTTT. It translates to CASSEQEEAGNTIYF.

Worth noting for this clone: At the DNA level, this CDR3 is encoded by other sequences in the same sample as well. V gene TRBV15 combines with J gene TRBJ1-4, with TRBD1 matching 8 bases. Germline values: CDR1 LNHNV, CDR2 YYDKDF (reference sequence). The trim removed 4 bases at V and 7 bases at J, leaving 8 bases unmatched. CDR3 size: 15 residues. The CDR3 bases are TGTGCCACCAGCACGAGACAGGGGCTGGGTGAAAAACTGTTTTTT. Residues: CATSTRQGLGEKLFF.

In the case of this clone: The sample holds other DNA sequences that translate to the same CDR3. This chain joins TRBV9 and TRBJ2-3; D not resolved. CDR1 is SGDLS and CDR2 is YYNGEE in the germline V gene. V was cut by 1 base and J by 4 bases, with 7 bases left in between. The CDR3 runs to 13 residues. In nucleotides, the CDR3 is TGTGCCAGCAGCGTATTAGGATCAGATACGCAGTATTTT. Amino acid sequence: CASSVLGSDTQYF.

This clone was picked up one time. This sequence joins TRBV11-2 and TRBJ2-7; TRBD2 might be the D (5 bases). The germline CDR1 and CDR2 sequences are SGHAT and FQNNGV. V lost 5 bases and J 0 bases, leaving 17 bases between the germline ends. The CDR3 spans 16 residues. The CDR3 nucleotides are TGTGCCAGCAGCCCCGGGGTTAGAGCAACCTCCTACGAGCAGTACTTC. Its protein product is CASSPGVRATSYEQYF.

The rearrangement links TRBV7-6 to TRBJ2-7; 8 positions agree with TRBD2. Germline V gene lookup returns CDR1 SGHVS and CDR2 FNYEAQ. CDR3 length: 16 amino acids. V lost 4 bases and J lost 6; bases outside the gene matches: 14. CDR3 coding DNA: TGTGCCAGCAGCTCTAGTACGGCTAGCGGGTCTCTCGAGCAGTACTTC. It translates to CASSSSTASGSLEQYF.

The rearrangement uses TRBV4-1 and TRBJ2-7; 11 nucleotides align to TRBD1. The CDR3 contains 15 residues. V trimming: 1 base; J trimming: 4 bases; junction bases outside the gene matches: 3. Per germline, CDR1 MGHRA and CDR2 YSYEKL. The CDR3 nucleotides are TGCGCCAGCAGCCAAGGGACAGGGGGCCAATACGAGCAGTACTTC. It encodes CASSQGTGGQYEQYF.

This chain uses TRBV15 with TRBJ1-1; perhaps TRBD1 as D (5 bases). From germline, CDR1 is LNHNV and CDR2 YYDKDF (reference sequence). This CDR3 contains 14 residues. Trimming removed 4 bases at V and 2 bases at J, with 11 bases between. CDR3 sequence reads: CATSKAGPNTEAFF. In nucleotides, the CDR3 is TGTGCCACCAGCAAGGCGGGGCCTAACACTGAAGCTTTCTTT.

CDR3 in DNA: TGTGCCAGCAGCGTACGTCGACTAGCGGGAGGGCCACGGGACACCGGGGAGCTGTTTTTT. The encoded protein is CASSVRRLAGGPRDTGELFF. The rearrangement joins TRBV13 to TRBJ2-2; 14 bases map to TRBD2. In germline, CDR1 is PRHDT, CDR2 FYEKMQ (reference sequence). Trimming removed 5 bases from V and 3 bases from J; junction bases left unmatched: 14. CDR3 length: 20 residues.